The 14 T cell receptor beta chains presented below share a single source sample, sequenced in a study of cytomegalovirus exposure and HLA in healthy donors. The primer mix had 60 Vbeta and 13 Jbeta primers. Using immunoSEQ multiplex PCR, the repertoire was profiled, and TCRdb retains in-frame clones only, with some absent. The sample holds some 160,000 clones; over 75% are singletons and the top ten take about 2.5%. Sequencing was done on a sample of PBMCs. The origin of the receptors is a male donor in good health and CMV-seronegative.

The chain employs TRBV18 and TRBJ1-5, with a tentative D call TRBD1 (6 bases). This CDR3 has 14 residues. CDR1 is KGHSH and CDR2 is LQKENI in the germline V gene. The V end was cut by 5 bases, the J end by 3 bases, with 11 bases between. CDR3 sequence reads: CASSFTGTNQPQHF. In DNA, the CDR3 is TGTGCCAGCTCATTCACAGGGACCAATCAGCCCCAGCATTTT.

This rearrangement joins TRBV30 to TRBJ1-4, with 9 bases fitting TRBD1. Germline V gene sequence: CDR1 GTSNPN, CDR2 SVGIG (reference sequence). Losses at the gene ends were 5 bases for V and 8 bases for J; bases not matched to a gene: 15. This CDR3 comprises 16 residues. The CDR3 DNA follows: TGTGCCTGGGTCCGCAAACCGGGACAGGGAGAGGAAAAACTGTTTTTT. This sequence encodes CAWVRKPGQGEEKLFF.

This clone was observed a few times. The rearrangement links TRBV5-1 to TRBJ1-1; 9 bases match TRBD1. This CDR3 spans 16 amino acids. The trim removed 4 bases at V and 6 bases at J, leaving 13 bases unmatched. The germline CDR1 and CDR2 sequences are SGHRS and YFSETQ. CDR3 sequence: CASSPGTGLMRAEAFF. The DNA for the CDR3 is TGCGCCAGCAGCCCCGGGACAGGGCTTATGAGGGCTGAAGCTTTCTTT. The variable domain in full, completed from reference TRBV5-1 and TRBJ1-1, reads KAGVTQTPRYLIKTRGQQVTLSCSPISGHRSVSWYQQTPGQGLQFLFEYFSETQRNKGNFPGRFSGRQFSNSRSEMNVSTLELGDSALYLCASSPGTGLMRAEAFFGQGTRLTVV.

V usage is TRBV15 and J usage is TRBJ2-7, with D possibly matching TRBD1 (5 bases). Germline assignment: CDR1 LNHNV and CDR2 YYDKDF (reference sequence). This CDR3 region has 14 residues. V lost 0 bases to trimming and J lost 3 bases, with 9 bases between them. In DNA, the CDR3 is TGTGCCACCAGCAGAGATAGGGGATTCTACGAGCAGTACTTC. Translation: CATSRDRGFYEQYF. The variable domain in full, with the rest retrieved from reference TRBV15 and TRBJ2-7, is DAMVIQNPRYQVTQFGKPVTLSCSQTLNHNVMYWYQQKSSQAPKLLFHYYDKDFNNEADTPDNFQSRRPNTSFCFLDIRSPGLGDTAMYLCATSRDRGFYEQYFGPGTRLTVT.

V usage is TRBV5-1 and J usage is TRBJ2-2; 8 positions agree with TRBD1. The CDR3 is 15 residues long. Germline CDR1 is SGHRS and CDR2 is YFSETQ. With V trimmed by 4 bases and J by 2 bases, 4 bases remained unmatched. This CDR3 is CASSRQGTNTGELFF. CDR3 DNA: TGCGCCAGCAGCCGACAGGGGACCAACACCGGGGAGCTGTTTTTT. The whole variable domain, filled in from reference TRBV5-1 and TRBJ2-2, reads KAGVTQTPRYLIKTRGQQVTLSCSPISGHRSVSWYQQTPGQGLQFLFEYFSETQRNKGNFPGRFSGRQFSNSRSEMNVSTLELGDSALYLCASSRQGTNTGELFFGEGSRLTVL.

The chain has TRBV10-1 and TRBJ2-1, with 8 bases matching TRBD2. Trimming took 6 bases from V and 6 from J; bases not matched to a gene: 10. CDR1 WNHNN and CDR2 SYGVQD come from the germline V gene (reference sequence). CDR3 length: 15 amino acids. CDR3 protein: CASSAGTRTFNEQFF. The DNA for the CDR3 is TGCGCCAGCAGCGCCGGGACTAGGACCTTCAATGAGCAGTTCTTC.

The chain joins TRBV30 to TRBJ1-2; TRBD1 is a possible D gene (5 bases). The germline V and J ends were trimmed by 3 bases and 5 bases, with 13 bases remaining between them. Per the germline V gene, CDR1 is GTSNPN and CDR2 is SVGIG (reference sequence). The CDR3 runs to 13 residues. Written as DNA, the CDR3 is TGTGCCTGGAGCAGCGATGGGGGGTATGGCTACACCTTC. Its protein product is CAWSSDGGYGYTF.

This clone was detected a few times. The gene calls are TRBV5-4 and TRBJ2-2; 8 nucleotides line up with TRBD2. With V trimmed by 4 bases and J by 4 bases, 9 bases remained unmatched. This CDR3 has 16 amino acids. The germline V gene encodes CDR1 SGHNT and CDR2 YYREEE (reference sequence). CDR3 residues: CASSRGGARVTGELFF. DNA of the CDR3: TGTGCCAGCAGCCGGGGGGGCGCACGTGTCACCGGGGAGCTGTTTTTT.

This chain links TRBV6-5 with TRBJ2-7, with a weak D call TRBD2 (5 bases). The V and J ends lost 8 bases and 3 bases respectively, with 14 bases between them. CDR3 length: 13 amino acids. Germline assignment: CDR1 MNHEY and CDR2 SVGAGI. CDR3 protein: CASARTADYEQYF. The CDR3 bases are TGTGCCAGCGCCCGGACTGCTGACTACGAGCAGTACTTC.

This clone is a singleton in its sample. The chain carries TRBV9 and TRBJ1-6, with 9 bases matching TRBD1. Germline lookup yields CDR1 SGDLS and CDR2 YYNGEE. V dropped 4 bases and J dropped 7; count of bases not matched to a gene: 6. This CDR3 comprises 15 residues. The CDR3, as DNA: TGTGCCAGCAGCCCCCGGACAGGGGTAAATTCACCCCTCCACTTT. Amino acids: CASSPRTGVNSPLHF.

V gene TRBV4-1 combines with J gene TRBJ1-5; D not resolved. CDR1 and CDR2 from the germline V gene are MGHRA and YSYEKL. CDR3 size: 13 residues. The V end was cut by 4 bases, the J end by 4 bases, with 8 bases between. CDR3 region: CASSLQVNQPQHF. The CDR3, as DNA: TGCGCCAGCAGCCTCCAGGTTAATCAGCCCCAGCATTTT.

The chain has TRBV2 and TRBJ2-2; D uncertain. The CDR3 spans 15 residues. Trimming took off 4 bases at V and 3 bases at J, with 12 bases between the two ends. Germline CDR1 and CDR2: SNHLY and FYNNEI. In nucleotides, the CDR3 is TGTGCCAGCAGTGGATCAAGGAGCGACACCGGGGAGCTGTTTTTT. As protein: CASSGSRSDTGELFF.

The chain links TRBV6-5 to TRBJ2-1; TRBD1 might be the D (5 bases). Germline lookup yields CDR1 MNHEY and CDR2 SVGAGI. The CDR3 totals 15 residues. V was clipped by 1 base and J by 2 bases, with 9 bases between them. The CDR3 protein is CASSYYRLAYNEQFF. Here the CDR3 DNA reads TGTGCCAGCAGTTACTACAGGCTTGCCTACAATGAGCAGTTCTTC.

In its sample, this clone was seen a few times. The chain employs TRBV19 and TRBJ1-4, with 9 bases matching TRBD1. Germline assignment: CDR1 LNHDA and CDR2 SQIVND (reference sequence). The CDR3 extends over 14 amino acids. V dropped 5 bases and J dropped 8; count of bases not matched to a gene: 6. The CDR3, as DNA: TGTGCCAGTAGTCCGGGACAGGGTTGGGAAAAACTGTTTTTT. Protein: CASSPGQGWEKLFF.